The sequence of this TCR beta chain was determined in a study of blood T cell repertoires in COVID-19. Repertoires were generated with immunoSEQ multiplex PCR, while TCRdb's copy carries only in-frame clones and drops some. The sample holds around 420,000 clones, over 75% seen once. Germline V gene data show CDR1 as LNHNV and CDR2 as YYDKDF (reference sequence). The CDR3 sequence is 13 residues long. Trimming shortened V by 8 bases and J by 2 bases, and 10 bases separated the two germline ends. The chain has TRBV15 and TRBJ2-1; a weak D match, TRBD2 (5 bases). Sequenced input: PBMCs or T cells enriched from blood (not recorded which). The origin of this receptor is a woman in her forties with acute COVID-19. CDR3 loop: CATGLAAYNEQFF. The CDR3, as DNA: TGTGCCACCGGGCTAGCAGCCTACAATGAGCAGTTCTTC. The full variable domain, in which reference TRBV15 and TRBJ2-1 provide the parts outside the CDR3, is DAMVIQNPRYQVTQFGKPVTLSCSQTLNHNVMYWYQQKSSQAPKLLFHYYDKDFNNEADTPDNFQSRRPNTSFCFLDIRSPGLGDTAMYLCATGLAAYNEQFFGPGTRLTVL.